This TCR beta chain originates from a study of early T cells in non-severe SARS-CoV-2 infection. Overall study: The authors sequenced bulk RNA from unsorted whole blood, leaving chains unpaired.

Individual cDNA molecules each received unique molecular identifiers attached to them. TCRdb ran MiXCR on the 5' RACE reads and lists one entry per CDR3 protein. The sample yields 30,000 to 45,000 distinct CDR3 sequences, over 3.5% seen once. The CDR3 is 17 amino acids. The V end was cut by 6 bases, the J end by 0 bases, with 18 bases between. The germline gives CDR1 MNHEY, CDR2 SVGAGI. This chain joins TRBV6-5 and TRBJ2-1; D is uncertain. What was sequenced was whole blood. This TCR derives from an adult who was a healthcare worker with PCR-confirmed SARS-CoV-2 infection or an uninfected control (not recorded which). The CDR3 loop is CASSDTFGQSSYNEQFF. The CDR3 DNA follows: TGTGCCAGCAGCGACACCTTCGGGCAGAGCTCCTACAATGAGCAGTTCTTC.